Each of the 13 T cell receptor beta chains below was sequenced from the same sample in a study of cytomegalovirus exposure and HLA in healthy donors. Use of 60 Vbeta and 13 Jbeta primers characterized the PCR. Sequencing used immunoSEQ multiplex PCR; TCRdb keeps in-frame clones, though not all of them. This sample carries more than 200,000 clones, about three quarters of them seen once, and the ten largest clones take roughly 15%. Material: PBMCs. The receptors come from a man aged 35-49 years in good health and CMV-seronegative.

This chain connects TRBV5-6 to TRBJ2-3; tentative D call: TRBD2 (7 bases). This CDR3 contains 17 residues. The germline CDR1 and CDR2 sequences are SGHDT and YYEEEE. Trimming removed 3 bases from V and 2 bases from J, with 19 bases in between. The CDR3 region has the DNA TGTGCCAGCAGCTCCCCTTCCCGGGGGGCGTTCACAGATACGCAGTATTTT. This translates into CASSSPSRGAFTDTQYF.

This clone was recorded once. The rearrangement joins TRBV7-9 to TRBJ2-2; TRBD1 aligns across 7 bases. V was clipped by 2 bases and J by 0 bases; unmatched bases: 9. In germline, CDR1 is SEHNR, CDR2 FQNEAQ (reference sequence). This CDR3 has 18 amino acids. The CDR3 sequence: CASSLTLRQGPNTGELFF. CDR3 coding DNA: TGTGCCAGCAGCTTAACTCTTCGACAGGGACCGAACACCGGGGAGCTGTTTTTT.

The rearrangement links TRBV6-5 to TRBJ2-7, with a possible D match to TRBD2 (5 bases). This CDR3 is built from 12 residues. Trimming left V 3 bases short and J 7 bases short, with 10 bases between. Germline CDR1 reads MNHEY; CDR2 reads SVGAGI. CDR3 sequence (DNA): TGTGCCAGCAGTTATGAGGGAAGGGAGCAGTACTTC. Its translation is CASSYEGREQYF.

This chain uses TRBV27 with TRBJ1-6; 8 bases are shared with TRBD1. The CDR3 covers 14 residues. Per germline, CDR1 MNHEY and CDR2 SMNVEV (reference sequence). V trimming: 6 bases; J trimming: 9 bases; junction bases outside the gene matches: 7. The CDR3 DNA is TGTGCCAGCAGACCCGACAGGGGTAGTTCACCCCTCCACTTT. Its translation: CASRPDRGSSPLHF.

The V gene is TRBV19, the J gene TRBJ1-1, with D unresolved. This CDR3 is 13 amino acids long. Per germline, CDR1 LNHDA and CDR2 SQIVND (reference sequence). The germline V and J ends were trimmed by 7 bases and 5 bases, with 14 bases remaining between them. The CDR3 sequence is CASTHSGGTEAFF. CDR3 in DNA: TGTGCCAGTACCCATAGCGGAGGGACTGAAGCTTTCTTT.

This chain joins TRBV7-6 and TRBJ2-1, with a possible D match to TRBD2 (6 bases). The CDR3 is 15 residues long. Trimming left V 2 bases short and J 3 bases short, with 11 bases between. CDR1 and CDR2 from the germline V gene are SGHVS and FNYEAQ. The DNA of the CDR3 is TGTGCCAGCAGCTTAACGGGCGGGAACTACAATGAGCAGTTCTTC. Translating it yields CASSLTGGNYNEQFF.

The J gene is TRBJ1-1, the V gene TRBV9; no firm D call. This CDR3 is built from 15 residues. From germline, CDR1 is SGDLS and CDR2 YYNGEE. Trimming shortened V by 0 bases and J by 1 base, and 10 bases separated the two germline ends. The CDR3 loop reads CASSVAGTRNTEAFF. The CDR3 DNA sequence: TGTGCCAGCAGCGTAGCGGGAACGCGGAACACTGAAGCTTTCTTT.

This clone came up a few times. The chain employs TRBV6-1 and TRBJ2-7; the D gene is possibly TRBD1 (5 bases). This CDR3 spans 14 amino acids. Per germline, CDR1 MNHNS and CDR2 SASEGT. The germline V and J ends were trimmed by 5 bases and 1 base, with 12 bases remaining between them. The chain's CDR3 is CASSLQGFSYEQYF. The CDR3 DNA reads TGTGCCAGCAGTCTTCAGGGATTTTCCTACGAGCAGTACTTC.

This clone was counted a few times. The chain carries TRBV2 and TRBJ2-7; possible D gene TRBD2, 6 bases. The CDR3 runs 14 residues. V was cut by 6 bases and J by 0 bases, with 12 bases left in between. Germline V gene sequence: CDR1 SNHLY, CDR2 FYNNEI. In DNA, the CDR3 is TGTGCCAGCAGAGGCGGGAAAAGCTCCTACGAGCAGTACTTC. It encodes CASRGGKSSYEQYF.

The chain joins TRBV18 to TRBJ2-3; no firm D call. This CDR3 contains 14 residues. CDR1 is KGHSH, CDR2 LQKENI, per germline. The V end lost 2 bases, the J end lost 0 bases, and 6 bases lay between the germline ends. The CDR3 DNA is TGTGCCAGCTCACCAAGGCGGAGCACAGATACGCAGTATTTT. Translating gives CASSPRRSTDTQYF.

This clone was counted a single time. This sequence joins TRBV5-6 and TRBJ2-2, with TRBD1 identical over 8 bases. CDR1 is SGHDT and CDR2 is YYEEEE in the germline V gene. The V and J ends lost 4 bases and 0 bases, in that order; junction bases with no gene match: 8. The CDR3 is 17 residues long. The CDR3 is CASSRGWGQANTGELFF. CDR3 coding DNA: TGTGCCAGCAGCCGGGGCTGGGGACAGGCGAACACCGGGGAGCTGTTTTTT. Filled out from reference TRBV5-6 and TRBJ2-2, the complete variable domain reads DAGVTQSPTHLIKTRGQQVTLRCSPKSGHDTVSWYQQALGQGPQFIFQYYEEEERQRGNFPDRFSGHQFPNYSSELNVNALLLGDSALYLCASSRGWGQANTGELFFGEGSRLTVL.

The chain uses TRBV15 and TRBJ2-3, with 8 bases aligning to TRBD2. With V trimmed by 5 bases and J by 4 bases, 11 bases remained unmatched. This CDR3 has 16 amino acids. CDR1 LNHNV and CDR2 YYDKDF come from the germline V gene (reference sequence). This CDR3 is CATSYVSGGIADTQYF. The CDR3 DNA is TGTGCCACCAGCTACGTGTCGGGGGGGATCGCAGATACGCAGTATTTT. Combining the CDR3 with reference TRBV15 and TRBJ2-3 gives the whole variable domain DAMVIQNPRYQVTQFGKPVTLSCSQTLNHNVMYWYQQKSSQAPKLLFHYYDKDFNNEADTPDNFQSRRPNTSFCFLDIRSPGLGDTAMYLCATSYVSGGIADTQYFGPGTRLTVL.

The CDR3 sequence: CASSQLAAGNEQFF. CDR3 DNA: TGTGCCAGCAGCCAACTAGCGGCGGGGAATGAGCAGTTCTTC. This chain connects TRBV4-2 to TRBJ2-1; TRBD2 aligns across 7 bases. Germline V lookup: CDR1 LGHNA, CDR2 YNFKEQ. The CDR3 loop spans 14 amino acids. The ends lost 2 bases at V and 7 bases at J; junction bases unmatched: 5.